These 23 T cell receptor beta chains share one sample of origin, sequenced in a study of low-dose radiotherapy and immunotherapy resistance in tumors. cDNA synthesis used a TRAV/TRBV-specific primer set for both chains. Amplification of TCRs used a constant-region primer and V-primer adapter for around 18 PCR cycles. TCRdb analysed the reads with MiXCR anew, one entry per CDR3 protein. The sample shows around 79,000 distinct CDR3 sequences, 18% of them seen only once. Time point given: before trial treatment. This sample comprised PBMCs, obtained before treatment. Source of these receptors: a male donor with prostate cancer.

The chain is built from TRBV9 and TRBJ2-3; a weak D match, TRBD1 (6 bases). Between the trimmed V and J ends, which lost 0 bases and 0 bases, there was a span of 8 bases. Looked up from germline, CDR1 is SGDLS and CDR2 is YYNGEE. The CDR3 loop spans 15 amino acids. The CDR3 DNA reads TGTGCCAGCAGCGTAGTGGGGGCAAGCACAGATACGCAGTATTTT. Amino acids: CASSVVGASTDTQYF.

This clonotype was observed many times. The chain uses TRBV7-2 and TRBJ2-2, with 12 nucleotides matching TRBD2. Germline V CDR1 and CDR2: SGHTA, FQGNSA. V was pared by 5 bases and J by 6 bases, with 7 bases of the junction left unmatched. The CDR3 is made up of 16 amino acids. The CDR3 coding sequence is TGTGCCAGCAGCAAATCTAGCGGGGGGGCCTCCGGGGAGCTGTTTTTT. This encodes CASSKSSGGASGELFF.

The genes are TRBV5-4 and TRBJ1-1; D is unresolved. The CDR3 has 14 residues. Germline V gene sequence: CDR1 SGHNT, CDR2 YYREEE (reference sequence). V lost 3 bases to trimming and J lost 1 base, with 10 bases between them. CDR3 amino acids: CASSSPDGNTEAFF. In nucleotides, the CDR3 is TGTGCCAGCAGCTCGCCGGACGGGAACACTGAAGCTTTCTTT.

V and J are TRBV5-1 and TRBJ2-1; no firm D call. Trimming shortened V by 3 bases and J by 5 bases, and 12 bases separated the two germline ends. CDR1 and CDR2 from the germline V gene are SGHRS and YFSETQ. CDR3 size: 14 residues. DNA for the CDR3: TGCGCCAGCAGCTACGGACGTTATGACAATGAGCAGTTCTTC. Translation gives CASSYGRYDNEQFF.

This clonotype was detected ten times or more. The J gene is TRBJ2-6, the V gene TRBV27; the D gene is possibly TRBD1 (7 bases). This CDR3 region has 16 residues. The V end lost 5 bases, the J end lost 3 bases, and 14 bases lay between the germline ends. The germline CDR1 and CDR2 sequences are MNHEY and SMNVEV (reference sequence). In DNA form, the CDR3 reads TGTGCCAGCAGTATGACAGGGACTTTTGGGGCCAACGTCCTGACTTTC. It is translated as CASSMTGTFGANVLTF.

This clonotype was recorded many times. This chain uses TRBV12-3 or TRBV12-4 with TRBJ2-7; TRBD2 might be the D (6 bases). The CDR3 has 14 amino acids. V was cut by 5 bases and J by 0 bases, with 11 bases left in between. Here the CDR3 reads CASSLQGGSYEQYF. CDR3 nucleotide sequence: TGTGCCAGCAGTCTGCAGGGAGGCTCCTACGAGCAGTACTTC.

There are many counts of this clonotype. J is TRBJ2-1 and V is TRBV12-3 or TRBV12-4, with 11 bases aligning to TRBD2. The CDR3 has 14 amino acids. Trimming cost V 5 bases and J 12 bases; bases outside gene matches: 9. The CDR3 nucleotides read TGTGCCAGCAGTCCGGGACTAGCGGCCGTTTGGCAGTTCTTC. Translating gives CASSPGLAAVWQFF.

The chain links TRBV19 to TRBJ2-1; D uncertain. The germline gives CDR1 LNHDA, CDR2 SQIVND (reference sequence). With 3 bases removed from V and 7 bases from J, the gap between germline ends came to 16 bases. The CDR3 consists of 15 residues. The CDR3, as DNA: TGTGCCAGTAGTATTTCGGTCAACCCTTCTAATGAGCAGTTCTTC. Encoded protein: CASSISVNPSNEQFF.

This clonotype was counted many times. The chain has TRBV25-1 and TRBJ1-1; tentatively, D is TRBD1 (5 bases). Trimming took 9 bases from V and 0 from J, leaving 17 bases between them. There are 15 residues in the CDR3. Germline loops: CDR1 MGHDK, CDR2 SYGVNS. CDR3 DNA: TGTGCCAGTATCAAACCGGGACCGATGAACACTGAAGCTTTCTTT. As protein: CASIKPGPMNTEAFF.

This clonotype was seen at least ten times. J is TRBJ1-6 and V is TRBV5-6, with D possibly matching TRBD1 (6 bases). The germline V gene has CDR1 SGHDT and CDR2 YYEEEE. The CDR3 runs 17 residues. V shed 0 bases and J shed 1 base, with 11 bases lying between them. CDR3 sequence reads: CASSLGHRVSYNSPLHF. CDR3 bases: TGTGCCAGCAGCTTGGGCCACAGGGTTTCCTATAATTCACCCCTCCACTTT.

The sample holds many counts of this clonotype. The rearrangement links TRBV15 to TRBJ1-1; a possible D gene is TRBD1 (6 bases). Between the trimmed V and J ends, which lost 8 bases and 1 base, there was a span of 14 bases. The CDR3 contains 14 residues. From germline, CDR1 is LNHNV and CDR2 YYDKDF (reference sequence). The CDR3 nucleotides are TGTGCCACCGTCAGGGGAGCTGCGAACACTGAAGCTTTCTTT. Translation gives CATVRGAANTEAFF.

This clonotype has at least ten counts. The chain employs TRBV28 and TRBJ2-5; D uncertain. Looked up from germline, CDR1 is MDHEN and CDR2 is SYDVKM. Deletions cut 5 bases from V and 4 bases from J, with 17 bases between. CDR3 length: 15 residues. The CDR3 reads CASSTPRTAPETQYF. The CDR3 DNA follows: TGTGCCAGCAGTACCCCAAGGACGGCCCCAGAGACCCAGTACTTC.

This clonotype was seen only once. V and J are TRBV6-6 and TRBJ1-4, with 7 bases matching TRBD1. The CDR3 is 13 amino acids. V was pared by 11 bases and J by 4 bases, with 7 bases of the junction left unmatched. Germline V gives CDR1 MNHNY, CDR2 SVGAGI (reference sequence). DNA of the CDR3: TGTGCCTGTTCGGGACAGTTTAATGAAAAACTGTTTTTT. It translates to CACSGQFNEKLFF.

Comments on this clonotype: A far more abundant clone sits one base away, making this likely a read error. V is TRBV5-1 and J is TRBJ2-7; perhaps TRBD2 as D (6 bases). V was cut by 0 bases and J by 7 bases, with 14 bases left in between. This CDR3 contains 14 residues. Germline values: CDR1 SGHRS, CDR2 YFSETQ. CDR3 sequence: CASSLAPGVYEQYF. In DNA form, the CDR3 reads TGCGCCAGCAGCTTGGCCCCGGGGGTATATGAGCAGTACTTC.

This clonotype was counted at least ten times. The chain couples TRBV10-2 to TRBJ1-3, with D tentatively TRBD1 (5 bases). There are 15 residues in the CDR3. V lost 2 bases, J lost 0 bases, and 8 bases lay in between. The germline V gene has CDR1 WSHSY and CDR2 SAAADI. The CDR3 DNA is TGCGCCAGCAGTGAGGACAGCGTCTCTGGAAACACCATATATTTT. It codes for CASSEDSVSGNTIYF.

This clonotype was seen at least ten times. CDR3 in amino acids: CASSLPGQTEAFF. The DNA of the CDR3 is TGCGCCAGCAGCTTGCCAGGGCAAACTGAAGCTTTCTTT. The chain has TRBV5-1 and TRBJ1-1, with D maybe TRBD1 (5 bases). Germline V CDR1 and CDR2: SGHRS, YFSETQ. The V end was cut by 1 base, the J end by 5 bases, with 9 bases between. The CDR3 consists of 13 residues. Complete variable domain (other parts from reference TRBV5-1 and TRBJ1-1): KAGVTQTPRYLIKTRGQQVTLSCSPISGHRSVSWYQQTPGQGLQFLFEYFSETQRNKGNFPGRFSGRQFSNSRSEMNVSTLELGDSALYLCASSLPGQTEAFFGQGTRLTVV.

This clonotype has at least ten counts. The rearrangement joins TRBV6-4 to TRBJ1-1; D gene unclear. Germline assignment: CDR1 MRHNA and CDR2 SNTAGT. V was pared by 4 bases and J by 7 bases, with 13 bases between. This CDR3 comprises 13 residues. The CDR3 coding sequence is TGTGCCAGCAGTGTCAAGGTCGGGGTTGAAGCTTTCTTT. As protein: CASSVKVGVEAFF.

There are many counts of this clonotype. The V and J genes are TRBV13 and TRBJ1-1; D gene unclear. With 5 bases removed from V and 2 bases from J, the gap between germline ends came to 18 bases. Germline CDR1 and CDR2: PRHDT and FYEKMQ (reference sequence). This CDR3 contains 16 residues. The CDR3 spells CASSEHLGGRNTEAFF. CDR3 DNA: TGTGCCAGCAGCGAACACCTCGGAGGCCGCAACACTGAAGCTTTCTTT.

There are many counts of this clonotype. The gene calls are TRBV6-5 and TRBJ2-3, with D tentatively TRBD1 (6 bases). This CDR3 comprises 14 residues. Deletions cut 5 bases from V and 0 bases from J, with 9 bases between. Germline V CDR1 and CDR2: MNHEY, SVGAGI. The CDR3 sequence is CASSPGHSTDTQYF. DNA of the CDR3: TGTGCCAGCAGTCCGGGACATAGCACAGATACGCAGTATTTT.

Notes on this clonotype: A far larger clone is one base from this, pointing to a likely read error. This chain connects TRBV6-8 to TRBJ2-1, with D perhaps TRBD2 (6 bases). Germline values: CDR1 MNHGY, CDR2 SAAAGT. The germline V and J ends were trimmed by 5 bases and 8 bases, with 13 bases remaining between them. This CDR3 has 13 residues. In DNA form, the CDR3 reads TGTGCCAGCAGTGAAAGGGAGGCGTATGAGCAGTTCTTC. Translated, it gives CASSEREAYEQFF.

Many counts were recorded for this clonotype. This chain connects TRBV5-1 to TRBJ2-1; tentatively, D is TRBD1 or TRBD2 (7 bases each). This CDR3 has 14 amino acids. Germline V gene lookup returns CDR1 SGHRS and CDR2 YFSETQ. V was clipped by 4 bases and J by 7 bases, with 15 bases between them. The CDR3 region has the DNA TGCGCCAGCAGCCAGGGGGGGGCAGGGAATGAGCAGTTCTTC. Its translation: CASSQGGAGNEQFF.

This clonotype has ten or more counts. The rearrangement joins TRBV20-1 to TRBJ1-1; D gene unclear. Germline CDR1 DFQATT, CDR2 SNEGSKA (reference sequence). The CDR3 consists of 12 residues. V lost 4 bases and J lost 5, with 11 bases in between. CDR3 in amino acids: CSATPGTTEAFF. The CDR3 bases are TGCAGTGCTACCCCAGGTACTACTGAAGCTTTCTTT.

This clonotype was counted ten times or more. The chain employs TRBV28 and TRBJ1-1, with 7 bases matching TRBD1. The CDR3 is 12 residues long. Germline V gene sequence: CDR1 MDHEN, CDR2 SYDVKM. The V segment lost 11 bases and the J segment 4 bases; nucleotides outside the gene matches: 7. The CDR3 spells CAAVAGGTEAFF. The CDR3, as DNA: TGTGCCGCAGTGGCAGGGGGCACTGAAGCTTTCTTT.